This TCR beta chain was captured in a study of T cells in Graves' hyperthyroidism and ophthalmopathy. This clonotype was found many times. Germline values: CDR1 SGHVT, CDR2 SQSDAQ. The J segment lost 0 bases and the V segment lost 7 bases, leaving 11 bases of the junction unmatched. The CDR3 spans 18 residues. From RNA transcripts, TCR beta CDR3 regions were amplified. The TCR CDR3 first-round RT-PCR relied on the HTBI primer set. TCRdb processed the multiplex PCR reads anew with MiXCR; each CDR3 protein has one entry. Of 500,000 to 700,000 distinct CDR3 sequences in the sample, approximately 15% were seen once.

Sample: blood. The receptor's source is a woman younger than 30 with Graves' hyperthyroidism. The gene calls are TRBV7-4 and TRBJ1-4, with 10 bases that match TRBD1. The CDR3 bases are TGTGCCAGCACGATCCGGGACAGGGGAGTTGCAACTAATGAAAAACTGTTTTTT. Protein product: CASTIRDRGVATNEKLFF.